The rows below give T cell receptor beta chains drawn from one sample of a study of OX40 agonist ivuxolimab in advanced cancers. Generated by immunoSEQ multiplex PCR, the TCRdb table keeps only in-frame clones and is missing some. Of about 110,000 clones in the sample, approximately 90% were seen once. The source was CD4+ or CD8+ T cells sorted from blood, collected in a trial of the OX40 agonist ivuxolimab. These receptors were taken from an adult with an advanced solid tumor such as melanoma, head and neck, liver or kidney cancer. Both conserved end residues are part of each CDR3.

CDR3	V	J
CAISPTGIYEQYF	TRBV10-3	TRBJ2-7
CASSPDRGSGNYEQYF	TRBV5-1	TRBJ2-7
CASSRVRNTEAFF	TRBV6-1	TRBJ1-1
CASSPQGNQPQHF	TRBV18	TRBJ1-5
CATSTGLAGNYEQYF	TRBV15	TRBJ2-7
CAISESSGGPGDTQYF	TRBV10-3	TRBJ2-3
CATSREDGSGRTGELFF	TRBV15	TRBJ2-2
CASSLSRAGTEAFF	TRBV5-1	TRBJ1-1
CASSLAGSYEQYF	TRBV27	TRBJ2-7
CASSSLRSTDTSGYTF	TRBV11-2	TRBJ1-2
CASRDRGLYTEAFF	TRBV19	TRBJ1-1
CASSRTGDEQYF	TRBV6-5	TRBJ2-7
CASSLASGGRADTQYF	TRBV7-2	TRBJ2-3
CASSLVAPAETQYF	TRBV5-8	TRBJ2-5
CASSESVGAYNEQFF	TRBV6-1	TRBJ2-1
CASSQSNDGRGEAFF	TRBV16	TRBJ1-1
CAWSRDLETQYF	TRBV30	TRBJ2-5
CASSLAPGTSNQPQHF	TRBV7-8	TRBJ1-5
CASSQGQSTDTQYF	TRBV4-1	TRBJ2-3
CASRQGLRETQYF	TRBV2	TRBJ2-5
CASSQATGLDEAFF	TRBV4-3	TRBJ1-1
CASSSRGQETQYF	TRBV11-3	TRBJ2-5
CASSPIGRRMNTEAFF	TRBV4-1	TRBJ1-1
CASSLLLWGSQGGYF	TRBV7-8	TRBJ2-7
CASSPPPGSGNTIYF	TRBV28	TRBJ1-3
CASSTLDGGLGEQYF	TRBV5-1	TRBJ2-7
CASSYSGTGKAEAFF	TRBV6-5	TRBJ1-1
CAISQGPTMNTEAFF	TRBV10-3	TRBJ1-1
CASSPPGQATYEQYF	TRBV28	TRBJ2-7
CASRARQLLSGANVLTF	TRBV2	TRBJ2-6
CASGARDSYEQYF	TRBV19	TRBJ2-7
CASSDGPEETQYF	TRBV5-4	TRBJ2-5
CASSLPDNSPLHF	TRBV7-9	TRBJ1-6
CASSLGGQSDTQYF	TRBV7-2	TRBJ2-3
CSVDEAPADGNTGELFF	TRBV29-1	TRBJ2-2
CASSAGGETQYF	TRBV19	TRBJ2-5
CAISVPIGQGNYGYTF	TRBV10-3	TRBJ1-2
CASSASRGGVNTDTQYF	TRBV2	TRBJ2-3
CASQGASRGNEQFF	TRBV2	TRBJ2-1
CSVPDRGRQETQYF	TRBV29-1	TRBJ2-5
CASSSSPTGASLETQYF	TRBV5-1	TRBJ2-5
CASSFTGGATNTGELFF	TRBV28	TRBJ2-2
CAISRTGSVSTDTQYF	TRBV10-3	TRBJ2-3
CASSLEGTGFAGELFF	TRBV11-2	TRBJ2-2
CAISEARTSNYGYTF	TRBV10-3	TRBJ1-2
CASSQEPTGTSGNPYEQYF	TRBV4-2	TRBJ2-7
CAISESAGAPQNTQYF	TRBV10-3	TRBJ2-3